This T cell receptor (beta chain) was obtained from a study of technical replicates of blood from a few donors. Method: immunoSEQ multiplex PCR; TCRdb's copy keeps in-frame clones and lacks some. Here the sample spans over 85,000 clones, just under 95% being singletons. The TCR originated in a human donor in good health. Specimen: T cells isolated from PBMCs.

The DNA for the CDR3 is TGTGCCAGCAGCTTACCACCGGGACTAGCGGGGATAGATGAGCAGTTCTTC. Its protein is CASSLPPGLAGIDEQFF. The gene calls are TRBV7-9 and TRBJ2-1; 13 bases are a match to TRBD2. Germline CDR1 SEHNR, CDR2 FQNEAQ (reference sequence). V gave up 2 bases and J gave up 8 bases; unmatched junction bases: 9. This CDR3 contains 17 residues. Supplemented by reference TRBV7-9 and TRBJ2-1, the full variable domain reads DTGVSQNPRHKITKRGQNVTFRCDPISEHNRLYWYRQTLGQGPEFLTYFQNEAQLEKSRLLSDRFSAERPKGSFSTLEIQRTEQGDSAMYLCASSLPPGLAGIDEQFFGPGTRLTVL.